This is a list of T cell receptor beta chains from one sample in a study of blood T cell dynamics during melanoma immunotherapy. Clones were sequenced by immunoSEQ multiplex PCR, and TCRdb holds only the in-frame ones, with some missing. This table holds approximately 11,000 clones, around four fifths found once. Sequenced here: blood, sampled from a patient treated with checkpoint blockade. The receptors were sampled from a human donor with melanoma. Both conserved end residues are part of each CDR3. A D gene is named only where the DNA matches it firmly. Rows may omit the clone size; those that give it use once, few, many or a size class.

v_call: TRBV19; j_call: TRBJ1-1; clone_size: NA; d_call: NA; cdr3_nt: TGTGCCAGTAGTAATGTGGGTATTGAAGCTTTCTTT; cdr3_aa: CASSNVGIEAFF
v_call: TRBV7-6; j_call: TRBJ1-1; clone_size: medium-sized; d_call: NA; cdr3_nt: TGTGCCAGCAGCTTATCGGGCCGTGGGGGCACTGAAGCTTTCTTT; cdr3_aa: CASSLSGRGGTEAFF
v_call: TRBV7-2; j_call: TRBJ2-7; clone_size: once; d_call: TRBD2; cdr3_nt: TGTGCCAGCAGCCCGAGGACTAGCGGGAGCTACGAGCAGTACTTC; cdr3_aa: CASSPRTSGSYEQYF
v_call: TRBV4-1; j_call: TRBJ2-7; clone_size: few; d_call: NA; cdr3_nt: TGCGCCAGCAGCCAAGATGGAGGGGGAGTCTCCTACGAGCAGTACTTC; cdr3_aa: CASSQDGGGVSYEQYF
v_call: TRBV7-9; j_call: TRBJ1-1; clone_size: NA; d_call: NA; cdr3_nt: TGTGCCAGCAGCTCAGGAGGGAGAGGGAACACTGAAGCTTTCTTT; cdr3_aa: CASSSGGRGNTEAFF
v_call: TRBV4-3; j_call: TRBJ1-2; clone_size: NA; d_call: NA; cdr3_nt: TGCGCCAGCAGCCAAGAAGGAAAAAGGAAGGACTATGGCTACACCTTC; cdr3_aa: CASSQEGKRKDYGYTF
v_call: TRBV2; j_call: TRBJ1-3; clone_size: NA; d_call: NA; cdr3_nt: TGTGCCAGCACGCGCGGGATCGCAAACACCATATATTTT; cdr3_aa: CASTRGIANTIYF
v_call: TRBV9; j_call: TRBJ2-3; clone_size: NA; d_call: NA; cdr3_nt: TGTGCCAGCAGCGTAGCTCCGAGTAGCACAGATACGCAGTATTTT; cdr3_aa: CASSVAPSSTDTQYF
v_call: TRBV5-4; j_call: TRBJ1-2; clone_size: once; d_call: TRBD1; cdr3_nt: TGTGCCAGCAGCTCACGGACAGGGAGTGACTATGGCTACACCTTC; cdr3_aa: CASSSRTGSDYGYTF
v_call: TRBV7-9; j_call: TRBJ2-2; clone_size: NA; d_call: NA; cdr3_nt: TGTGCCAGCAGCGACGAAGGCACCGGGGAGCTGTTTTTT; cdr3_aa: CASSDEGTGELFF
v_call: TRBV6-6; j_call: TRBJ1-1; clone_size: NA; d_call: NA; cdr3_nt: TGTGCCAGCAGACCCGACGTGAACACTGAAGCTTTCTTT; cdr3_aa: CASRPDVNTEAFF
v_call: TRBV21-1; j_call: TRBJ2-1; clone_size: NA; d_call: NA; cdr3_nt: TGTGCCAGCAGCAAGGACAATGAGCAGTTCTTC; cdr3_aa: CASSKDNEQFF
v_call: TRBV6-6; j_call: TRBJ2-7; clone_size: NA; d_call: NA; cdr3_nt: TGTGCCAGCAGCTCAGACAGTTACGAGCAGTACTTC; cdr3_aa: CASSSDSYEQYF
v_call: TRBV6-1; j_call: TRBJ2-5; clone_size: NA; d_call: NA; cdr3_nt: TGTGCCAGCATCCTCGACTGGGGGAAAGAGACCCAGTACTTC; cdr3_aa: CASILDWGKETQYF
v_call: TRBV11-2; j_call: TRBJ1-2; clone_size: NA; d_call: TRBD1; cdr3_nt: TGTGCCAGCAGCTTAGCCAGGGGGGACTATGGCTACACCTTC; cdr3_aa: CASSLARGDYGYTF
v_call: TRBV9; j_call: TRBJ2-7; clone_size: NA; d_call: NA; cdr3_nt: TGTGCCAGCAACCTAGGGGGGTCAGAGGAGCAGTACTTC; cdr3_aa: CASNLGGSEEQYF
v_call: TRBV11-2; j_call: TRBJ2-7; clone_size: NA; d_call: TRBD1; cdr3_nt: TGTGCCAGCAGCTTTAGGGACAGGGGAGCCTACGAGCAGTACTTC; cdr3_aa: CASSFRDRGAYEQYF
v_call: TRBV6-1; j_call: TRBJ2-2; clone_size: NA; d_call: NA; cdr3_nt: TGTGCCAGCCGGCCCCGTCCGAACACCGGGGAGCTGTTTTTT; cdr3_aa: CASRPRPNTGELFF
v_call: TRBV7-2; j_call: TRBJ1-6; clone_size: NA; d_call: NA; cdr3_nt: TGTGCCAGCAGCTCAGACTATAATTCACCCCTCCACTTT; cdr3_aa: CASSSDYNSPLHF
v_call: TRBV6-1; j_call: TRBJ2-5; clone_size: NA; d_call: NA; cdr3_nt: TGTGCCAGCAGCACCTCTAGGGAGACCCAGTACTTC; cdr3_aa: CASSTSRETQYF
v_call: TRBV19; j_call: TRBJ1-5; clone_size: few; d_call: NA; cdr3_nt: TGTGCCAGTAGTCCTCACCCCGACAGTAGCAATCAGCCCCAGCATTTT; cdr3_aa: CASSPHPDSSNQPQHF
v_call: TRBV28; j_call: TRBJ1-5; clone_size: NA; d_call: NA; cdr3_nt: TGTGCCAGCAGGTCCGTCGGCAATCAGCCCCAGCATTTT; cdr3_aa: CASRSVGNQPQHF
v_call: TRBV15; j_call: TRBJ2-5; clone_size: NA; d_call: TRBD1; cdr3_nt: TGTGCCACCAGCAGACCTACAGGGGGCGCAGGACAAGAGACCCAGTACTTC; cdr3_aa: CATSRPTGGAGQETQYF
v_call: TRBV5-4; j_call: TRBJ2-5; clone_size: NA; d_call: TRBD2; cdr3_nt: TGCGCCAGCAGCTCAAACGTCGGGACTAGCGCCGAAGAGACCCAGTACTTC; cdr3_aa: CASSSNVGTSAEETQYF
v_call: TRBV5-8; j_call: TRBJ1-5; clone_size: few; d_call: NA; cdr3_nt: TGTGCCAGCAGCTCCGGGGGAGCCTATAGCAATCAGCCCCAGCATTTT; cdr3_aa: CASSSGGAYSNQPQHF
v_call: TRBV5-1; j_call: TRBJ2-3; clone_size: NA; d_call: NA; cdr3_nt: TGCGCCAGCAGCTTGGACGGCGGCACTAGCACAGATACGCAGTATTTT; cdr3_aa: CASSLDGGTSTDTQYF
v_call: TRBV27; j_call: TRBJ2-1; clone_size: NA; d_call: NA; cdr3_nt: TGTGCCAGCAGTTTCGGGCCGTACAATGAGCAGTTCTTC; cdr3_aa: CASSFGPYNEQFF
v_call: TRBV5-1; j_call: TRBJ2-6; clone_size: NA; d_call: NA; cdr3_nt: TGCGCCAGCAGCCCGCCCTTACAGGGTGCGGCCAACGTCCTGACTTTC; cdr3_aa: CASSPPLQGAANVLTF
v_call: TRBV6-5; j_call: TRBJ1-2; clone_size: NA; d_call: NA; cdr3_nt: TGTGCCAGCAGTTACTCGAGATGGACGAGTAACTATGGCTACACCTTC; cdr3_aa: CASSYSRWTSNYGYTF
v_call: TRBV7-9; j_call: TRBJ2-2; clone_size: once; d_call: TRBD2; cdr3_nt: TGTGCCAGCAGCCCTAGCTATCCTAGCGGGACTCGGGACACCGGGGAGCTGTTTTTT; cdr3_aa: CASSPSYPSGTRDTGELFF